This record concerns one T cell receptor (beta chain) sequence. Its cognate antigen has yet to be identified. The input lacks base qualities; no much larger clone sits a single base away. This record belongs to a study of cytomegalovirus exposure and HLA in healthy donors (TCRdb year 2017). Background for the entire study: In an earlier analysis of under 600 of the donors, 250 to 350 Gb of sequence data and some 120 million unique TCR beta sequences from 180 million or so T cells were reported. The study aimed to test whether signatures of past pathogen exposure could be identified by cataloging public T cell receptors. In addition to the first cohort of 650 to 750 subjects, a separate validation cohort of over 90 different subjects was used. Of the 398 genotyped donors, approximately 80% fell in the genetic ancestry cluster associated with self-reported Caucasian donors. All discovery cohort repertoires had been generated using a single sequencing platform. An earlier analysis of 587 of the donors used high-throughput TCR beta sequencing to judge whether each TCR beta V gene segment behaved as functional or pseudogenic. Four to six DR-DQ haplotypes were handled as single units for association and clustering, since linkage in the cohort was strong. High-throughput TCR immunosequencing, statistical association of individual TCRs with disease status, and machine learning were combined to predict cytomegalovirus infection status. An early release covering 550 to 650 HLA-typed donors comprised roughly 300 gigabases of sequencing data and 85 million or so unique TCR sequences. Class I and class II HLA loci were covered by the typing at four-digit resolution. The T cell repertoires of 670 or so subjects were profiled by immunosequencing and related to cytomegalovirus serostatus. Among roughly 400 genotyped donors of the cohort, an average of around 250,000 unique TCR beta nucleotide sequences was sequenced per donor, of which roughly 17% were non-productive. Alongside the repertoire data, information on donor age, sex, ethnicity and CMV serostatus was compiled. The later analysis used no new phenotypic data to find candidate immune exposures, relying instead on TCR beta sequences and their occurrence across donors. A later genetic analysis used genome-wide SNP genotypes for about 65% of the roughly 700 donors, treating that subset as a discovery cohort. Typing coverage varied by locus: roughly 629-630 donors for A, B, C, DRB1 and DQB1; under 550 for DQA1; approximately 610 for DPA1; fewer than 480 for DPB1. In a later analysis, previously published TCR beta repertoires from some 640 donors were re-analyzed and high-resolution HLA genotyping was added so that TCR occurrence patterns could be studied.

The cohort consisted of fewer than 700 healthy bone marrow donors. At the time of sampling, all cohort members were nominally healthy, though unrecorded immune exposures were likely present. The donor was CMV seronegative and belonged to the group of more than 300 seronegative cohort members. A peripheral blood sample was collected from each donor, and TCR beta sequencing was performed on peripheral blood mononuclear cells. The Qiagen DNeasy Blood Extraction Kit was used to extract genomic DNA from the blood cell samples. Receptors were amplified or captured by the immunoSEQ multiplex PCR assay. For the multiplex PCR, a mixture combining 60 forward primers for TCR Vbeta segments and 13 reverse primers for TCR Jbeta segments was used. Amplification of the CDR3 region of rearranged TCR beta genes was performed with a multiplex PCR assay on genomic DNA. Amplified TCR beta libraries were sequenced as 87-base-pair reads on the Illumina HiSeq System. The study's own analysis went as follows. In a later analysis, 77 million or so unique TCR beta chains were counted across the approximately 670 repertoires, and approximately 11 million of these chains were shared by at least two donors. To remove PCR and sequencing errors, raw reads were error-corrected and collapsed into unique sequences using a nearest-neighbor algorithm that merged closely related sequences. To assign V, D and J gene segments, CDR3 sequences were aligned to IMGT reference sequences. For a sequence to be retained, at least a six-nucleotide match to both a V gene segment and a J gene segment was required. A rearrangement was called productive if the CDR3 had no stop codons and remained in frame with V and J, and every other rearrangement was called non-productive. CDR3 was defined according to IMGT convention as the region running from the second conserved V-encoded cysteine to the conserved J-encoded phenylalanine. Sequences without an unambiguous match to a single V gene segment were excluded from the earlier analysis of a few hundred of the donors. In an earlier analysis of some 590 of the donors, a V segment was called functional when productive rearrangements were above 56.7%, and segregating when the standard deviation between donors exceeded 5%. A statistical classification framework was built for diagnosing cytomegalovirus status from the catalog of TCR beta chain sequences. In a later analysis, TCR nucleotide sequences were compared against IMGT/GENE-DB human TR gene sequences so that V and J genes could be assigned. A later analysis assigned CDR3 sequences and most-parsimonious VDJ recombination scenarios with the TCRdist pipeline. A later analysis defined each TCR beta chain by its CDR3 amino acid sequence plus V-gene family, and excluded reads lacking a unique V-gene family. In a later analysis, 500 to 700 highly shared, low-generation-probability nucleotide sequences were removed to address suspected cross-contamination and a sequencing artifact. For each public chain, a later analysis derived a clonal expansion index from normalized ranks of inferred template counts within each repertoire. A later analysis computed generation probabilities with a VDJ recombination model fitted to out-of-frame rearrangements, and checked the results against IGoR. In a later analysis, TCR-TCR, TCR-HLA and TCR-CMV co-occurrence was scored with hypergeometric tests, and a repertoire-size bias correction was applied to TCR pairs. In a later analysis, false discovery rates were estimated by permuting HLA or CMV assignments 20 times. A later analysis grouped co-occurring TCRs with DBSCAN, adding TCRdist sequence similarity when clustering within HLA-allele-positive subsets. Repertoires with fewer than 30,000 or more than 120,000 public chains, plus five repertoires with anomalous nucleotide sharing, were excluded from co-occurrence clustering. As stored in TCRdb, this immuneACCESS dataset retains in-frame rearrangements with V and J assigned. A fraction of the clones does not appear; measured against another copy, unresolved V genes explain less than half of the discrepancy, and the remainder lacks a known reason. V and J calls and clone size are as listed in that table; D and trimming were resolved from the DNA. The sample contains roughly 180,000 clones, about 80% of them found a single time. The top ten clones comprise more than 1.4% of the sample.

Results the study describes overall, beyond this receptor: In a later analysis, 16,951 TCR beta sequences were associated with specific HLA alleles at a false discovery rate of 0.05. Because HLA typing was unavailable for some donors at each locus, only the typed subset was used in association tests. Compared with the approximately 670-donor mean, donors in an Asian-associated ancestry cluster had fewer N-insertions in productive TCRs, according to a later genetic analysis. The earlier analysis of 450 to 700 of the donors excluded approximately 15 rarely observed V segments, including chromosome 9 orphons, because counts were too low. Most TCR sequences were observed very rarely across donors, whereas some public TCRs were present in many individuals. A further reported finding was that TCR beta sequences accurately predicted the HLA-A and HLA-B alleles for most subjects in the first cohort. Immune exposure information for the cohort was limited to CMV serostatus. In a later genetic analysis, a missense DCLRE1C variant was associated with V-gene and J-gene trimming of TCR beta chains, and the association was replicated in an independent cohort. According to a later analysis, parvovirus B19, influenza, CMV and Epstein-Barr virus appeared linked to several top co-occurrence clusters. In an earlier analysis of fewer than 700 of the donors, most TCR beta V segments appeared in productive rearrangements about 87% or about 30% of the time, broadly matching IMGT annotations. According to a later analysis, TCR association rates differed among HLA loci, with DRB1 alleles showing the most associated TCRs and HLA-C alleles showing the fewest. Strong co-occurrence of HLA alleles, especially DR and DQ, made assigning TCR associations to individual alleles difficult. Only TCR beta chains were sequenced in this cohort, and the absence of alpha or paired-chain data limited detectable features. A later analysis found that most CMV-associated TCR beta chains appeared HLA-restricted, with HLA associations seemingly driven largely by CMV exposure. Linkage disequilibrium might explain the correlated functional status among segregating V segments, but an unknown experimental factor could not be excluded. It was suggested by the authors that the approach could potentially be generalized to other disease states and immunological phenotypes. The study listed 150 to 200 TCR beta chains as associated with cytomegalovirus. In a later analysis, HLA-associated TCR beta chains showed more clonal expansion and lower generation probabilities than non-associated chains that were equally common. The classifier was reported to diagnose cytomegalovirus status with high specificity and sensitivity in both the original cohort and the validation cohort. In vitro tests confirmed that a few of the cytomegalovirus-associated TCR beta chains recognize cytomegalovirus antigens. Some IMGT-functional V segments, including TRBV6-2 and TRBV6-3, could not be told apart with the 87-base-pair reads, so those segments were excluded. A group of highly shared sequence variants was considered likely to be a technical artifact of the sequencing pipeline. The presence/absence analyses assumed that sequencing depth was roughly uniform across donors, and that assumption may not be true.

Sequences SGHTA (CDR1) and FQGNSA (CDR2) are obtained from the germline V gene. V is cut by 3 bases and J by 4 bases, and the space between the germline ends is 12 bases. The CDR3 holds 15 amino acids from the cysteine to the phenylalanine. Just the 45-base CDR3 DNA is kept, in frame starting at base 1. This TCR derives from a young man in good health and CMV-seronegative. The sample was PBMCs. The V and J genes are TRBV7-2 and TRBJ1-4; a tentative D match to TRBD1 spans 6 bases. This receptor carries the CDR3 CASSFLQGFNEKLFF. The DNA reads TGTGCCAGCAGCTTCCTACAGGGCTTTAATGAAAAACTGTTTTTT.